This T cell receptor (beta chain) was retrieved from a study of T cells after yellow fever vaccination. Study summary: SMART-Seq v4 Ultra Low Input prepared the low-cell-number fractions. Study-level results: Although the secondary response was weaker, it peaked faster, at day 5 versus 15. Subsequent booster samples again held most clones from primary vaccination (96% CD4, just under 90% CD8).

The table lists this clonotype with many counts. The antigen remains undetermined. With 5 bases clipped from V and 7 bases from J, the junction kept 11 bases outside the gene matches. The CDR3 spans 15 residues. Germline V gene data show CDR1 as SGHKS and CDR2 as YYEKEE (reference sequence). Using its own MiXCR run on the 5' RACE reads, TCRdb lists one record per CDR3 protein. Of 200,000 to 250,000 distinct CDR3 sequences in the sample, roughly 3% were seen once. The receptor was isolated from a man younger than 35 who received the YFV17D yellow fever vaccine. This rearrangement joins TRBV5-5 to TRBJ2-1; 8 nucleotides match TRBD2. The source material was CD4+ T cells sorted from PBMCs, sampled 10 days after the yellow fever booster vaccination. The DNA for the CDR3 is TGTGCCAGCAGACCAACGGGACTAGTTGGTAATGAGCAGTTCTTC. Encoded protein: CASRPTGLVGNEQFF.